This TCR beta chain was retrieved from a study of T cell changes during pregnancy in multiple sclerosis. This CDR3 has 14 residues. CDR1 and CDR2 (germline): MNHNS, SASEGT. V was clipped by 3 bases and J by 6 bases; unmatched bases: 6. Using immunoSEQ multiplex PCR, the repertoire was profiled, and TCRdb retains in-frame clones only, with some absent. Among around 100,000 clones, approximately 90% were seen once, and the ten largest hold less than 4%. The genes are TRBV6-1 and TRBJ1-2, with 8 bases that match TRBD1. This specimen consisted of peripheral blood, obtained after pregnancy. This receptor was identified in a female donor with multiple sclerosis, enrolled in a pregnancy study. In nucleotides, the CDR3 is TGTGCCAGCAGTGACCGACAGGGGAGACATGGCTACACCTTC. This translates into CASSDRQGRHGYTF.